These 24 T cell receptor beta chains came from one sample sequenced in a study of shared clonotypes between healthy human individuals. Data came from immunoSEQ multiplex PCR; TCRdb stores just in-frame clones and leaves some out. The data show some 2 million clones, with about 95% seen just once and less than 1.5% held by the top ten. Positively selected for CCR7, the CD45RO-negative cells used as naive CD8 cells excluded terminally differentiated effector memory CD45RA+ cells. Sequenced sample: naive CD8+ T cells sorted from blood. These receptors were obtained from a man between 18 and 29 years old in good health.

The chain is built from TRBV25-1 and TRBJ2-4, with TRBD1 identical over 7 bases. Trimming at V came to 3 bases and at J to 1 base, leaving 3 bases not matched to a gene. The CDR3 contains 15 residues. Germline CDR1 reads MGHDK; CDR2 reads SYGVNS. The CDR3 loop is CASSDGRGAKNIQYF. The CDR3 nucleotides are TGTGCCAGCAGTGACGGCAGGGGGGCCAAAAACATTCAGTACTTC.

This chain joins TRBV7-9 and TRBJ2-5, with D uncertain. Germline-derived CDR1 and CDR2 are SEHNR and FQNEAQ (reference sequence). The CDR3 extends over 13 amino acids. Trimming took 2 bases from V and 5 from J, leaving 9 bases between them. Written as DNA, the CDR3 is TGTGCCAGCAGCTTATCCTTCAGGGAGACCCAGTACTTC. Protein product: CASSLSFRETQYF.

The rearrangement links TRBV6-6 to TRBJ2-7; 7 positions agree with TRBD1. Trimming took 5 bases from V and 2 from J; bases not matched to a gene: 6. The CDR3 spans 14 residues. Germline CDR1 MNHNY, CDR2 SVGAGI (reference sequence). The CDR3 DNA is TGTGCCAGCAGTGTCCGGGACAGCCCCTACGAGCAGTACTTC. Amino acids: CASSVRDSPYEQYF.

The genes are TRBV7-9 and TRBJ2-1; 10 nucleotides line up with TRBD1. Trimming at V came to 6 bases and at J to 5 bases, leaving 1 base not matched to a gene. The V gene's germline CDR1 is SEHNR and CDR2 FQNEAQ (reference sequence). CDR3 length: 13 amino acids. CDR3 sequence reads: CASRGTGDNEQFF. In DNA form, the CDR3 reads TGTGCCAGCAGAGGGACAGGGGACAATGAGCAGTTCTTC.

This sequence joins TRBV2 and TRBJ1-6, with TRBD1 as a possible D gene (6 bases). Germline-derived CDR1 and CDR2 are SNHLY and FYNNEI. V gave up 6 bases and J gave up 7 bases, with 19 bases separating them. The CDR3 spans 16 residues. The CDR3 sequence: CASSDSGQRTNSPLHF. The DNA for the CDR3 is TGTGCCAGCAGCGATAGCGGACAGCGGACAAATTCACCCCTCCACTTT.

This clone was detected only once. The V call is TRBV7-9, the J call TRBJ1-1, with TRBD1 as a possible D gene (6 bases). The V end lost 1 base, the J end lost 1 base, and 10 bases lay between the germline ends. Germline loops: CDR1 SEHNR, CDR2 FQNEAQ (reference sequence). CDR3 length equals 15 residues. The CDR3 nucleotides are TGTGCCAGCAGCTTAGTCCGGGGGGCGAACACTGAAGCTTTCTTT. It specifies CASSLVRGANTEAFF.

V is TRBV30 and J is TRBJ2-5; D gene uncertain. The CDR3 has 10 residues. Germline V gives CDR1 GTSNPN, CDR2 SVGIG (reference sequence). Trimming left V 1 base short and J 7 bases short, with 4 bases between. CDR3: CAWSGGTQYF. DNA for the CDR3: TGTGCCTGGAGTGGGGGGACCCAGTACTTC.

The rearrangement joins TRBV6-5 to TRBJ2-1; 7 positions match TRBD2. The CDR3 consists of 12 residues. Losses at the gene ends were 1 base for V and 10 bases for J; bases not matched to a gene: 1. CDR1 MNHEY and CDR2 SVGAGI come from the germline V gene. CDR3 sequence (DNA): TGTGCCAGCAGTTACTGGGGGGGGGAGCAGTTCTTC. It specifies CASSYWGGEQFF.

J is TRBJ1-4 and V is TRBV6-5; no reliable D call. The V gene's germline CDR1 is MNHEY and CDR2 SVGAGI. V was cut by 5 bases and J by 5 bases, with 15 bases left in between. This CDR3 is built from 15 residues. CDR3 amino acids: CASSIAAHRNEKLFF. The CDR3 DNA reads as TGTGCCAGCAGTATAGCGGCGCACCGGAATGAAAAACTGTTTTTT.

The chain carries TRBV5-6 and TRBJ2-1; 11 nucleotides agree with TRBD2. Germline CDR1 SGHDT, CDR2 YYEEEE. The CDR3 length is 15 residues. The V and J ends lost 0 bases and 8 bases, in that order; junction bases with no gene match: 4. The CDR3 coding sequence is TGTGCCAGCAGCTTGGGACTAGCGGGAACCTATGAGCAGTTCTTC. This translates into CASSLGLAGTYEQFF.

The genes are TRBV2 and TRBJ2-7; D gene unclear. V was cut by 5 bases and J by 0 bases, with 11 bases left in between. CDR1 and CDR2 (germline): SNHLY, FYNNEI. This CDR3 has 14 amino acids. The chain's CDR3 is CASSKTSPSYEQYF. The CDR3 nucleotides are TGTGCCAGCAGTAAAACCTCCCCCTCCTACGAGCAGTACTTC.

This chain uses TRBV7-2 with TRBJ2-1, with TRBD2 identical over 9 bases. Germline V lookup: CDR1 SGHTA, CDR2 FQGNSA. V shed 3 bases, J shed 5 bases, and the junction held 5 bases outside the gene matches. The CDR3 runs to 15 residues. The CDR3 nucleotides read TGTGCCAGCAGCTTTCTAGCGGGAACAAACAATGAGCAGTTCTTC. This encodes CASSFLAGTNNEQFF.

The CDR3 here is CASGPQGLETQYF. The CDR3 nucleotides read TGTGCCAGCGGCCCCCAGGGCTTGGAGACCCAGTACTTC. This chain links TRBV13 with TRBJ2-5, with a weak D call TRBD1 (5 bases). Germline V gives CDR1 PRHDT, CDR2 FYEKMQ (reference sequence). V was shortened by 8 bases and J by 5 bases, with 15 bases between the two germline ends. This CDR3 has 13 amino acids.

This chain uses TRBV30 with TRBJ1-4, with D uncertain. With 2 bases removed from V and 0 bases from J, the gap between germline ends came to 19 bases. The CDR3 length is 18 residues. The germline gives CDR1 GTSNPN, CDR2 SVGIG (reference sequence). The CDR3 loop reads CAWSPGIESFPTNEKLFF. In DNA form, the CDR3 reads TGTGCCTGGAGTCCGGGAATTGAAAGTTTTCCAACTAATGAAAAACTGTTTTTT.

This chain connects TRBV10-3 to TRBJ1-2, with no clear D. V lost 2 bases and J lost 8, with 12 bases in between. The CDR3 loop spans 13 amino acids. From germline, CDR1 is ENHRY and CDR2 SYGVKD. The CDR3 DNA follows: TGTGCCATCAGTGAGCCCTATCTGGGAGGCTACACCTTC. This encodes CAISEPYLGGYTF.

The chain couples TRBV6-5 to TRBJ1-1, with D possibly being TRBD1 (5 bases). Trimming stripped 2 bases from V and 5 bases from J, with 9 bases between. The CDR3 consists of 13 residues. CDR1 is MNHEY and CDR2 is SVGAGI in the germline V gene. The chain's CDR3 is CASSYLGETEAFF. The CDR3 coding sequence is TGTGCCAGCAGTTACCTGGGGGAAACTGAAGCTTTCTTT.

This clone was picked up one time. This chain joins TRBV2 and TRBJ2-1; tentative D call: TRBD2 (6 bases). Trimming removed 7 bases from V and 0 bases from J, with 13 bases in between. Germline values: CDR1 SNHLY, CDR2 FYNNEI. The CDR3 covers 15 residues. In DNA form, the CDR3 reads TGTGCCAGCATTATAGCGGCTAGCTCCTACAATGAGCAGTTCTTC. It encodes CASIIAASSYNEQFF.

The CDR3 DNA sequence: TGTGCCAGCAGCTTAGGGCCATTAGGAGTCACTGAAGCTTTCTTT. Translating it yields CASSLGPLGVTEAFF. The chain joins TRBV7-8 to TRBJ1-1; unclear D gene. V was pared by 1 base and J by 4 bases, with 13 bases between. CDR1 and CDR2 (germline): SGHVS, FQNEAQ. This CDR3 contains 15 residues.

This chain connects TRBV11-2 to TRBJ2-5; no definite D call. Germline V gene lookup returns CDR1 SGHAT and CDR2 FQNNGV. The CDR3 sequence is 13 residues long. V was clipped by 5 bases and J by 5 bases, with 12 bases between them. For the CDR3, the DNA is TGTGCCAGCAGCCGACATGACATGGAGACCCAGTACTTC. It is translated as CASSRHDMETQYF. The whole variable domain, filled in from reference TRBV11-2 and TRBJ2-5, reads EAGVAQSPRYKIIEKRQSVAFWCNPISGHATLYWYQQILGQGPKLLIQFQNNGVVDDSQLPKDRFSAERLKGVDSTLKIQPAKLEDSAVYLCASSRHDMETQYFGPGTRLLVL.

The chain has TRBV7-9 and TRBJ2-6; unclear D gene. V gave up 4 bases and J gave up 2 bases, with 0 bases separating them. Per the germline V gene, CDR1 is SEHNR and CDR2 is FQNEAQ (reference sequence). The CDR3 runs to 12 residues. CDR3 sequence: CASSSGANVLTF. DNA for the CDR3: TGTGCCAGCAGCTCTGGGGCCAACGTCCTGACTTTC.

This chain uses TRBV28 with TRBJ1-6, with 7 positions matching TRBD1. The V segment lost 4 bases and the J segment 8 bases; nucleotides outside the gene matches: 17. CDR3 length: 18 residues. From germline, CDR1 is MDHEN and CDR2 SYDVKM. The DNA for the CDR3 is TGTGCCAGCAGTTCTCCCATCGACAGGGCCTGGGGTTATTCACCCCTCCACTTT. It translates to CASSSPIDRAWGYSPLHF.

The V and J genes are TRBV7-9 and TRBJ2-7; 9 bases map to TRBD1. V lost 5 bases to trimming and J lost 4 bases; unmatched junction nucleotides: 9. The CDR3 runs 15 residues. Germline V gives CDR1 SEHNR, CDR2 FQNEAQ (reference sequence). CDR3 protein: CASSLPGQGFYEQYF. The CDR3 DNA follows: TGTGCCAGCAGCCTTCCGGGACAGGGTTTTTACGAGCAGTACTTC.

The V and J genes are TRBV29-1 and TRBJ2-7; 7 bases align to TRBD2. V lost 5 bases and J lost 0; bases outside the gene matches: 7. CDR1 is SQVTM and CDR2 is ANQGSEA in the germline V gene. The CDR3 totals 14 residues. Here the CDR3 reads CSVILADNSYEQYF. DNA of the CDR3: TGCAGCGTTATCCTAGCGGACAACTCCTACGAGCAGTACTTC.

The genes are TRBV27 and TRBJ1-1; D gene ambiguous. V lost 3 bases and J 3 bases, leaving 11 bases between the germline ends. The CDR3 has 14 residues. Germline V gene lookup returns CDR1 MNHEY and CDR2 SMNVEV (reference sequence). The CDR3 here is CASSLGPLDTEAFF. The CDR3 nucleotides read TGTGCCAGCAGTTTGGGCCCACTAGACACTGAAGCTTTCTTT.